What follows are 10 T cell receptor beta chains derived from one specimen sequenced in a study of T cells in Graves' hyperthyroidism and ophthalmopathy. Amplified TCR beta CDR3 regions came from RNA transcripts. HTBI primers were employed in a first-round RT-PCR of the TCR CDR3. A single record per CDR3 protein comes from TCRdb applying MiXCR to the multiplex PCR reads. The sample consists of 500,000 to 800,000 distinct CDR3 sequences, about 45% of them appearing once. Input material: peripheral blood or thyroid tissue (not recorded which). These receptors all come from an adult man with Graves' disease, either hyperthyroidism or ophthalmopathy (not recorded which).

The chain joins TRBV6-5 to TRBJ2-7; D gene ambiguous. From germline, CDR1 is MNHEY and CDR2 SVGAGI. Trimming pared 2 bases from V and 5 bases from J, leaving 10 bases between. The CDR3 sequence is 13 residues long. The CDR3 protein is CASSYGQADEQYF. The CDR3 nucleotides are TGTGCCAGCAGTTACGGCCAGGCGGACGAGCAGTACTTC.

This sequence joins TRBV5-1 and TRBJ1-1, with D possibly being TRBD1 (5 bases). The CDR3 contains 14 residues. The V and J ends lost 5 bases and 4 bases respectively, with 15 bases between them. The V gene's germline CDR1 is SGHRS and CDR2 YFSETQ. The CDR3 nucleotides are TGCGCCAGCAGATTATCCGGGGGGAGCACTGAAGCTTTCTTT. Translation: CASRLSGGSTEAFF.

The CDR3 region has the DNA TGTGCCAGCAGCTCCCCCGACAGGGGGGATGAAAAACTGTTTTTT. It translates to CASSSPDRGDEKLFF. The rearrangement uses TRBV7-8 and TRBJ1-4; 9 nucleotides line up with TRBD1. The germline gives CDR1 SGHVS, CDR2 FQNEAQ. The CDR3 is 15 amino acids. V lost 4 bases and J lost 6; bases outside the gene matches: 6.

There are a few counts of this clonotype. The chain recombines TRBV12-3 or TRBV12-4 with TRBJ1-2, with TRBD1 matching over 10 bases. The CDR3 runs 14 residues. Trimming cost V 5 bases and J 5 bases; bases outside gene matches: 5. The DNA of the CDR3 is TGTGCCAGCAGTCACAGGGGACAGGGGTATGGCTACACCTTC. As protein: CASSHRGQGYGYTF.

This clonotype showed up many times. This rearrangement joins TRBV24-1 to TRBJ1-5; D not certain. Per germline, CDR1 KGHDR and CDR2 SFDVKD. There are 14 residues in the CDR3. V was clipped by 7 bases and J by 3 bases, with 12 bases between them. CDR3 loop: CATRVTPFNQPQHF. CDR3 in DNA: TGTGCCACCAGAGTGACACCTTTCAATCAGCCCCAGCATTTT.

The sample holds many counts of this clonotype. The rearrangement joins TRBV24-1 to TRBJ1-2; TRBD1 agrees at 7 bases. Looked up from germline, CDR1 is KGHDR and CDR2 is SFDVKD. J lost 4 bases, V lost 5 bases, and 9 bases had no gene match. The length of the CDR3 is 15 residues. The CDR3 coding sequence is TGTGCCACCAGTGTTTACCGACAGGGAGTCTATGGCTACACCTTC. Protein sequence: CATSVYRQGVYGYTF.

On this clonotype itself: The conserved final phenylalanine or tryptophan is absent from the CDR3, which likely points to a read error. The DNA is omitted, as the CDR3 cannot be located on it reliably, and the CDR3 follows TCRdb's listing. The chain combines TRBV10-3 with TRBJ2-6. The CDR3 is made up of 14 amino acids, end residues included. CDR1 is ENHRY and CDR2 is SYGVKD in the germline V gene. This CDR3 reads CAISVVDGANVLVL.

J is TRBJ1-1 and V is TRBV20-1; no clear D. Germline CDR1 DFQATT, CDR2 SNEGSKA (reference sequence). The CDR3 consists of 16 residues. V lost 0 bases to trimming and J lost 3 bases, with 17 bases between them. The chain's CDR3 is CSARDRGLGVHTEAFF. CDR3 nucleotide sequence: TGCAGTGCTAGAGATCGAGGCTTGGGCGTCCACACTGAAGCTTTCTTT.

This clonotype was seen once. The junction departs from the called germline gene at one end, perhaps through a read error. The rearrangement uses TRBV19 and TRBJ1-6, with 7 nucleotides matching TRBD1. Germline CDR1 LNHDA, CDR2 SQIVND (reference sequence). This CDR3 region has 15 residues. The CDR3 is CASSIERGLTSPPHF. The CDR3 region has the DNA TGTGCCAGTAGTATAGAGAGGGGGCTTACTTCACCCCCCCACTTT. Variable domain in full (rest from reference TRBV19 and TRBJ1-6): DGGITQSPKYLFRKEGQNVTLSCEQNLNHDAMYWYRQDPGQGLRLIYYSQIVNDFQKGDIAEGYSVSREKKESFPLTVTSAQKNPTAFYLCASSIERGLTSPPHFGNGTRLTVT.

As DNA, the CDR3 is TGTGCCAGCAGGTACCCAGGGGGTTCGGTCTACGAGCAGTACTTC. It specifies CASRYPGGSVYEQYF. This chain joins TRBV28 and TRBJ2-7, with 7 bases lining up with TRBD1. The germline V gene encodes CDR1 MDHEN and CDR2 SYDVKM. The CDR3 sequence is 15 residues long. V was clipped by 6 bases and J by 3 bases; unmatched bases: 11. The entire variable domain, with the rest obtained from reference TRBV28 and TRBJ2-7, is as follows: DVKVTQSSRYLVKRTGEKVFLECVQDMDHENMFWYRQDPGLGLRLIYFSYDVKMKEKGDIPEGYSVSREKKERFSLILESASTNQTSMYLCASRYPGGSVYEQYFGPGTRLTVT.